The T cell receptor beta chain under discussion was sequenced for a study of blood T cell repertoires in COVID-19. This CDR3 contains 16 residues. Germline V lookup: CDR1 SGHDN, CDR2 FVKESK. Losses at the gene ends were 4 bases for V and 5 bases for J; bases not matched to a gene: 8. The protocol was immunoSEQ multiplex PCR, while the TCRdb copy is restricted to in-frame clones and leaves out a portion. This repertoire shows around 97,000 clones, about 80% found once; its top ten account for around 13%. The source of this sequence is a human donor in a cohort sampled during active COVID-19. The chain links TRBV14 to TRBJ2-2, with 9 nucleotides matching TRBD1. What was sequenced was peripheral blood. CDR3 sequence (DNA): TGTGCCAGCAGCCCCCAGTACAGGGGGCCTACCGGGGAGCTGTTTTTT. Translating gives CASSPQYRGPTGELFF.